The 18 T cell receptor beta chains given below trace back to one sample, sequenced in a study of T cell repertoires in cytomegalovirus infection. TCRdb fed the reads into MiXCR, producing one record per CDR3 protein. The table has around 100,000 distinct CDR3 sequences, 15% to 20% seen once; the top ten hold approximately 7.6%. Input material: PBMCs. The receptors were gathered from a human donor in good health (CMV status not recorded). Some clones in this sample may be carry-over from other donors' samples.

In nucleotides, the CDR3 is TGCAGCGTTGTGGGGGTGGAAGAAGCTTTCTTT. Translated, it gives CSVVGVEEAFF. The chain combines TRBV29-1 with TRBJ1-1, with D perhaps TRBD1 (5 bases). Trimming took off 4 bases at V and 8 bases at J, with 11 bases between the two ends. Germline V lookup: CDR1 SQVTM, CDR2 ANQGSEA. This CDR3 has 11 amino acids.

This clonotype was seen repeatedly, ten times or more. This chain uses TRBV2 with TRBJ1-2; no reliable D call. This CDR3 region has 13 residues. V gave up 3 bases and J gave up 4 bases, with 9 bases separating them. Germline V gene lookup returns CDR1 SNHLY and CDR2 FYNNEI. The CDR3 here is CASSDRSLYGYTF. The CDR3 DNA sequence: TGTGCCAGCAGTGACCGCAGCCTCTATGGCTACACCTTC.

This clonotype came up a few times. The rearrangement joins TRBV2 to TRBJ2-1; TRBD2 aligns across 8 bases. CDR1 is SNHLY, CDR2 FYNNEI, per germline. Trimming at V came to 2 bases and at J to 2 bases, leaving 2 bases not matched to a gene. This CDR3 contains 15 residues. DNA of the CDR3: TGTGCCAGCAGTGAACGGGGGGGCCCCTACAATGAGCAGTTCTTC. It encodes CASSERGGPYNEQFF.

This clonotype was detected ten times or more. This rearrangement joins TRBV7-2 to TRBJ2-1, with D perhaps TRBD1 or TRBD2 (5 bases each). Looked up from germline, CDR1 is SGHTA and CDR2 is FQGNSA. This CDR3 region has 15 residues. Trimming cost V 5 bases and J 4 bases, with 15 bases left between them. Written as DNA, the CDR3 is TGTGCCAGCAGCCCTTTTCGGGGCGGGTACAATGAGCAGTTCTTC. Its protein is CASSPFRGGYNEQFF. Full variable domain (missing parts from reference TRBV7-2 and TRBJ2-1): GAGVSQSPSNKVTEKGKDVELRCDPISGHTALYWYRQSLGQGLEFLIYFQGNSAPDKSGLPSDRFSAERTGGSVSTLTIQRTQQEDSAVYLCASSPFRGGYNEQFFGPGTRLTVL.

In this sample, this clonotype turned up many times. This chain joins TRBV5-6 and TRBJ2-3, with TRBD2 as a possible D gene (5 bases). Trimming removed 2 bases at V and 4 bases at J, with 8 bases between. The germline V gene has CDR1 SGHDT and CDR2 YYEEEE. The CDR3 spans 13 residues. CDR3 bases: TGTGCCAGCAGCTTAACTAGGGCAGATACGCAGTATTTT. It encodes CASSLTRADTQYF.

This clonotype occurred once. This may come from a read error, since a much larger clone is one base off. V and J are TRBV7-8 and TRBJ1-2; no reliable D call. The CDR3 runs 14 residues. V dropped 3 bases and J dropped 0 bases, with 8 bases sitting between them. Germline CDR1 SGHVS, CDR2 FQNEAQ. The CDR3 loop reads CASSFLFPNYGYTF. The CDR3 nucleotides read TGTGCCAGCAGCTTTCTGTTTCCTAACTATGGCTACACCTTC.

This chain uses TRBV6-5 with TRBJ1-1, with TRBD1 matching 7 bases. The CDR3 consists of 12 residues. CDR1 is MNHEY, CDR2 SVGAGI, per germline. Unmatched junction bases numbered 6, after V lost 5 bases and J lost 9 bases. CDR3 in amino acids: CASSQPGQKAFF. For the CDR3, the DNA is TGTGCCAGCAGTCAGCCGGGACAGAAAGCTTTCTTT.

This clonotype appeared a few times. This chain links TRBV20-1 with TRBJ2-1; 9 nucleotides line up with TRBD2. J was trimmed by 8 bases and V by 6 bases; bases with no gene match: 8. Germline values: CDR1 DFQATT, CDR2 SNEGSKA (reference sequence). This CDR3 region has 13 residues. In nucleotides, the CDR3 is TGCAGTGCCTGGCGGGGGGGCCGCGATGAGCAGTTCTTC. Amino acids: CSAWRGGRDEQFF.

This clonotype was counted many times. The chain uses TRBV7-2 and TRBJ2-7; either TRBD1 or TRBD2 may fit D (5 bases each). The CDR3 contains 13 residues. V shed 5 bases and J shed 9 bases, with 17 bases lying between them. The germline gives CDR1 SGHTA, CDR2 FQGNSA. The CDR3 spells CASSTSDRGVQYF. The CDR3 coding sequence is TGTGCCAGCAGCACCTCGGACCGGGGCGTGCAGTACTTC.

In its sample, this clonotype was seen many times. This chain links TRBV7-2 with TRBJ2-3, with 9 bases fitting TRBD1. The ends lost 3 bases at V and 14 bases at J; junction bases unmatched: 6. In germline, CDR1 is SGHTA, CDR2 FQGNSA. This CDR3 contains 12 residues. The CDR3 DNA follows: TGTGCCAGCAGCTTCTGGGACAGGGATCCGTATTTT. Its translation: CASSFWDRDPYF.

This clonotype was detected ten times or more. V is TRBV7-2 and J is TRBJ2-5; no clear D. CDR1 SGHTA and CDR2 FQGNSA come from the germline V gene. V was clipped by 1 base and J by 5 bases, with 2 bases between them. There are 11 residues in the CDR3. DNA for the CDR3: TGTGCCAGCAGCTTAGTGGAGACCCAGTACTTC. This sequence encodes CASSLVETQYF.

The chain links TRBV29-1 to TRBJ2-2, with a weak D call TRBD2 (5 bases). This CDR3 is built from 14 residues. CDR1 is SQVTM and CDR2 is ANQGSEA in the germline V gene. The V end lost 6 bases, the J end lost 4 bases, and 15 bases lay between the germline ends. The CDR3 protein is CSVYTGLTTGELFF. CDR3 nucleotide sequence: TGCAGCGTGTACACCGGACTGACCACCGGGGAGCTGTTTTTT.

The V and J genes are TRBV25-1 and TRBJ2-3; 8 bases are shared with TRBD1. Germline trimming cut 0 bases from V and 5 bases from J; bases unmatched to any gene: 1. Per germline, CDR1 MGHDK and CDR2 SYGVNS. The CDR3 runs to 14 residues. DNA of the CDR3: TGTGCCAGCAGTGAATACAGGGGGCGAGATACGCAGTATTTT. As protein: CASSEYRGRDTQYF.

This clonotype was recorded many times. V is TRBV7-9 and J is TRBJ2-3; 8 bases are a match to TRBD2. V lost 5 bases to trimming and J lost 7 bases; unmatched junction nucleotides: 14. This CDR3 has 16 amino acids. Germline CDR1 is SEHNR and CDR2 is FQNEAQ (reference sequence). The CDR3 DNA sequence: TGTGCCAGCAGCCCGAGGAGCCGGGGGGGATGGTATACGCAGTATTTT. This gives the protein CASSPRSRGGWYTQYF.

The rearrangement joins TRBV29-1 to TRBJ1-4, with TRBD1 matching over 8 bases. Germline lookup yields CDR1 SQVTM and CDR2 ANQGSEA. This CDR3 is built from 15 residues. J lost 5 bases, V lost 4 bases, and 9 bases had no gene match. For the CDR3, the DNA is TGCAGCGTTGGGGACAGGACCAGGGGAAATGAAAAACTGTTTTTT. This sequence encodes CSVGDRTRGNEKLFF.

As to this clonotype: A read error may explain this, as a much larger clone is one base away. This chain joins TRBV2 and TRBJ2-5; D might be TRBD2 (6 bases). The CDR3 sequence is 16 residues long. Trimming removed 3 bases at V and 0 bases at J, with 14 bases between. CDR1 is SNHLY, CDR2 FYNNEI, per germline. Written as DNA, the CDR3 is TGTGCCAGCAGTGACCCCCGGACTACGTACCAAGAGACCCAGTACTTC. Its translation: CASSDPRTTYQETQYF. Full variable domain (rest looked up from reference TRBV2 and TRBJ2-5): EPEVTQTPSHQVTQMGQEVILRCVPISNHLYFYWYRQILGQKVEFLVSFYNNEISEKSEIFDDQFSVERPDGSNFTLKIRSTKLEDSAMYFCASSDPRTTYQETQYFGPGTRLLVL.

This clonotype came up a few times. The V and J genes are TRBV4-1 and TRBJ2-3; D is perhaps TRBD2 (7 bases). There are 17 residues in the CDR3. CDR1 MGHRA and CDR2 YSYEKL come from the germline V gene. V lost 3 bases and J 3 bases, leaving 19 bases between the germline ends. The CDR3 DNA is TGCGCCAGCAGCCAGAACTCTGCGGGGGCCGGGACAGATACGCAGTATTTT. Protein product: CASSQNSAGAGTDTQYF.

Concerning this clonotype: Germline is not matched at one junction end, which may reflect a read error. The genes are TRBV20-1 and TRBJ2-3; TRBD2 matches 9 bases. The germline CDR1 and CDR2 sequences are DFQATT and SNEGSKA (reference sequence). This CDR3 is built from 16 residues. In nucleotides, the CDR3 is TGCAGTGCTAGAGAGTCTAGCGGGGTACCCGGAGATACGCTGTATTTT. It is translated as CSARESSGVPGDTLYF.